Shown below are 28 T cell receptor beta chains from a single sample sequenced in a study of radiation and T cells in renal cell carcinoma. The time point here: blood 2 weeks post-SBRT. The treatment is: 15 Gy SBRT to primary tumor, nephrectomy 4 weeks later. Method: immunoSEQ multiplex PCR; TCRdb's copy keeps in-frame clones and lacks some. The sample lists 45,000 to 55,000 clones, 75% to 85% occurring once. The source material was blood, sampled from a patient whose treatment included radiotherapy and nephrectomy. The origin of the receptors is a woman in her 70s with renal cell carcinoma.

V and J are TRBV6-1 and TRBJ1-6; tentative D call: TRBD1 (5 bases). Trimming removed 4 bases at V and 10 bases at J, with 11 bases between. The germline CDR1 and CDR2 sequences are MNHNS and SASEGT. The CDR3 consists of 13 residues. As DNA, the CDR3 is TGTGCCAGCAGTGTGCAGGGTGGGTCACCCCTCCACTTT. Amino acid sequence: CASSVQGGSPLHF.

In this sample, this clone turned up once. This chain connects TRBV5-1 to TRBJ2-3, with D perhaps TRBD1 or TRBD2 (5 bases each). V shed 0 bases and J shed 4 bases, with 12 bases lying between them. CDR3 length: 15 residues. Germline V lookup: CDR1 SGHRS, CDR2 YFSETQ. The CDR3 here is CASSLVGRGPDTQYF. The CDR3 region has the DNA TGCGCCAGCAGCTTGGTTGGTAGGGGACCAGATACGCAGTATTTT.

V is TRBV10-1 and J is TRBJ1-6, with 7 positions matching TRBD1. The CDR3 sequence is 13 residues long. Losses at the gene ends were 8 bases for V and 14 bases for J; bases not matched to a gene: 12. The germline gives CDR1 WNHNN, CDR2 SYGVQD (reference sequence). CDR3 in amino acids: CASRQGPTGTLHF. For the CDR3, the DNA is TGCGCCAGCCGGCAGGGACCGACAGGGACCCTCCACTTT.

This clone occurred once. The V and J genes are TRBV6-1 and TRBJ1-1; D might be TRBD1 (5 bases). This CDR3 spans 13 amino acids. Germline assignment: CDR1 MNHNS and CDR2 SASEGT. V shed 2 bases and J shed 3 bases, with 7 bases lying between them. The CDR3 DNA sequence: TGTGCCAGCAGTGAACGGGGCTACACTGAAGCTTTCTTT. Translation gives CASSERGYTEAFF.

The chain has TRBV5-4 and TRBJ2-1; 7 bases are a match to TRBD1. The trim removed 4 bases at V and 13 bases at J, leaving 8 bases unmatched. Germline lookup yields CDR1 SGHNT and CDR2 YYREEE (reference sequence). The CDR3 contains 12 residues. CDR3 loop: CASSRQGLEQFF. In DNA form, the CDR3 reads TGTGCCAGCAGCCGACAGGGTCTGGAACAGTTCTTC.

The chain couples TRBV30 to TRBJ1-3; perhaps TRBD1 as D (5 bases). This CDR3 comprises 13 residues. V lost 1 base and J 3 bases, leaving 7 bases between the germline ends. The germline gives CDR1 GTSNPN, CDR2 SVGIG (reference sequence). The CDR3 is CAWSEGRGNTIYF. The CDR3 DNA follows: TGTGCCTGGAGTGAGGGGCGTGGAAACACCATATATTTT.

The rearrangement links TRBV7-2 to TRBJ2-7, with TRBD2 matching over 8 bases. With V trimmed by 6 bases and J by 4 bases, 5 bases remained unmatched. CDR3 length equals 13 residues. Germline V CDR1 and CDR2: SGHTA, FQGNSA. CDR3 DNA: TGTGCCAGCAGATCCGCGGGGGGTTACGAGCAGTACTTC. Translating it yields CASRSAGGYEQYF.

This chain joins TRBV5-1 and TRBJ2-1, with D possibly matching TRBD2 (5 bases). CDR1 and CDR2 (germline): SGHRS, YFSETQ. This CDR3 spans 16 amino acids. V lost 0 bases, J lost 8 bases, and 18 bases lay in between. The CDR3 nucleotides are TGCGCCAGCAGCTTGGCCTTTAATTCCGGGATCGATGAGCAGTTCTTC. This sequence encodes CASSLAFNSGIDEQFF.

This chain joins TRBV6-1 and TRBJ1-6; perhaps TRBD1 as D (6 bases). Germline V CDR1 and CDR2: MNHNS, SASEGT. Trimming removed 0 bases at V and 7 bases at J, with 10 bases between. The CDR3 consists of 15 residues. Written as DNA, the CDR3 is TGTGCCAGCAGTGAAGCTACAGGGCAGAATTCACCCCTCCACTTT. Translating gives CASSEATGQNSPLHF.

This chain connects TRBV7-2 to TRBJ2-7; 10 bases agree with TRBD2. Germline V gene data show CDR1 as SGHTA and CDR2 as FQGNSA. J gave up 5 bases and V 3 bases, and 10 bases lay outside the gene matches. The CDR3 totals 16 residues. For the CDR3, the DNA is TGTGCCAGCAGCTTTAGGACTAGCGGAAGAGGAGACGAGCAGTACTTC. Residues: CASSFRTSGRGDEQYF.

The chain is built from TRBV25-1 and TRBJ1-5; 8 nucleotides agree with TRBD1. The CDR3 has 13 residues. The J segment lost 4 bases and the V segment lost 4 bases, leaving 0 bases of the junction unmatched. Per the germline V gene, CDR1 is MGHDK and CDR2 is SYGVNS. The CDR3 coding sequence is TGTGCCAGCAGTGGACAGGGGAATCAGCCCCAGCATTTT. Translated: CASSGQGNQPQHF.

The sample holds many counts of this clone. The chain couples TRBV27 to TRBJ2-4; possibly TRBD1 for D (5 bases). Trimming stripped 7 bases from V and 5 bases from J, with 15 bases between. Germline V gives CDR1 MNHEY, CDR2 SMNVEV (reference sequence). The CDR3 sequence is 14 residues long. The CDR3 spells CASTLPRAENIQYF. CDR3 bases: TGTGCCAGCACCTTACCCAGGGCCGAAAACATTCAGTACTTC.

The chain carries TRBV6-1 and TRBJ2-7; 8 positions agree with TRBD1. From germline, CDR1 is MNHNS and CDR2 SASEGT. The CDR3 is made up of 13 amino acids. The ends lost 5 bases at V and 7 bases at J; junction bases unmatched: 7. This CDR3 reads CASSPTGAGEQYF. CDR3 coding DNA: TGTGCCAGCAGTCCGACAGGGGCGGGGGAGCAGTACTTC.

The chain recombines TRBV29-1 with TRBJ1-2; D may be TRBD1 (6 bases). The CDR3 length is 13 residues. Germline V gene sequence: CDR1 SQVTM, CDR2 ANQGSEA. Trimming removed 6 bases at V and 2 bases at J, with 13 bases between. CDR3 amino acids: CSVQGGANYGYTF. CDR3 sequence (DNA): TGCAGCGTACAGGGAGGGGCAAACTATGGCTACACCTTC.

This clone was detected only once. This chain connects TRBV4-1 to TRBJ2-1, with unresolved D. This CDR3 has 13 amino acids. Germline assignment: CDR1 MGHRA and CDR2 YSYEKL. The V end was cut by 1 base, the J end by 7 bases, with 8 bases between. The CDR3 here is CASSQGVINEQFF. Here the CDR3 DNA reads TGCGCCAGCAGCCAAGGAGTGATTAATGAGCAGTTCTTC.

The chain recombines TRBV5-1 with TRBJ2-7, with 8 bases aligning to TRBD1. The V gene's germline CDR1 is SGHRS and CDR2 YFSETQ. CDR3 length equals 15 residues. V lost 4 bases, J lost 0 bases, and 6 bases stayed unmatched. DNA for the CDR3: TGCGCCAGCAGCGACCGGACAGGGAGCTCCTACGAGCAGTACTTC. It encodes CASSDRTGSSYEQYF. The full variable domain, completed using reference TRBV5-1 and TRBJ2-7, is KAGVTQTPRYLIKTRGQQVTLSCSPISGHRSVSWYQQTPGQGLQFLFEYFSETQRNKGNFPGRFSGRQFSNSRSEMNVSTLELGDSALYLCASSDRTGSSYEQYFGPGTRLTVT.

The genes are TRBV7-8 and TRBJ1-2; D uncertain. Trimming left V 2 bases short and J 5 bases short, with 21 bases between. The CDR3 has 17 amino acids. Germline V gene data show CDR1 as SGHVS and CDR2 as FQNEAQ. The chain's CDR3 is CASSLRVGRSRSYGYTF. The CDR3 nucleotides read TGTGCCAGCAGCTTAAGGGTCGGCAGGAGTCGATCTTATGGCTACACCTTC.

This chain links TRBV30 with TRBJ2-5, with D perhaps TRBD2 (7 bases). Between the trimmed V and J ends, which lost 8 bases and 5 bases, there was a span of 18 bases. This CDR3 has 13 amino acids. CDR1 and CDR2 (germline): GTSNPN, SVGIG (reference sequence). The CDR3 DNA sequence: TGTGCCGCCTCCCGGGGGGCTGGTGAGACCCAGTACTTC. This codes for CAASRGAGETQYF.

The J gene is TRBJ2-5, the V gene TRBV7-2, with TRBD2 identical over 9 bases. Trimming removed 7 bases from V and 3 bases from J; junction bases left unmatched: 6. The CDR3 length is 14 residues. Germline V CDR1 and CDR2: SGHTA, FQGNSA. The CDR3 spells CASKRVAGEETQYF. The CDR3 DNA reads as TGTGCCAGCAAAAGGGTAGCGGGAGAAGAGACCCAGTACTTC.

This sequence joins TRBV7-2 and TRBJ2-7; D unclear. Germline V lookup: CDR1 SGHTA, CDR2 FQGNSA. V lost 5 bases to trimming and J lost 6 bases, with 14 bases between them. The CDR3 extends over 13 amino acids. The CDR3 nucleotides read TGTGCCAGCAGCCCGTCCGTGGTCCGCGAGCAGTACTTC. This codes for CASSPSVVREQYF.

V usage is TRBV7-6 and J usage is TRBJ2-2; unclear D gene. Germline V CDR1 and CDR2: SGHVS, FNYEAQ. The V and J ends lost 1 base and 7 bases respectively, with 13 bases between them. This CDR3 comprises 15 residues. The CDR3, as DNA: TGTGCCAGCAGCTTAGAAGAGACCTTGATCGGGGAGCTGTTTTTT. Translating gives CASSLEETLIGELFF.

This clone has ten or more counts. The chain links TRBV9 to TRBJ1-6; D may be TRBD1 (5 bases). V was trimmed by 0 bases and J by 3 bases, leaving 7 bases between them. CDR3 length: 15 amino acids. Germline lookup yields CDR1 SGDLS and CDR2 YYNGEE. The CDR3 loop is CASSVGGSYNSPLHF. CDR3 DNA: TGTGCCAGCAGCGTAGGGGGCAGCTATAATTCACCCCTCCACTTT. Full variable domain (missing parts from reference TRBV9 and TRBJ1-6): DSGVTQTPKHLITATGQRVTLRCSPRSGDLSVYWYQQSLDQGLQFLIQYYNGEERAKGNILERFSAQQFPDLHSELNLSSLELGDSALYFCASSVGGSYNSPLHFGNGTRLTVT.

The chain has TRBV10-3 and TRBJ2-5, with 13 bases lining up with TRBD2. With V trimmed by 6 bases and J by 1 base, 14 bases remained unmatched. CDR1 is ENHRY, CDR2 SYGVKD, per germline. The CDR3 is made up of 19 amino acids. CDR3 protein: CAIRSGTSGKGGRQETQYF. The DNA for the CDR3 is TGTGCCATCAGATCCGGGACTAGCGGGAAAGGGGGACGCCAAGAGACCCAGTACTTC.

V is TRBV18 and J is TRBJ2-7; 9 nucleotides agree with TRBD1. V lost 0 bases to trimming and J lost 3 bases; unmatched junction nucleotides: 12. This CDR3 comprises 18 residues. Germline CDR1 reads KGHSH; CDR2 reads LQKENI. CDR3 sequence reads: CASSPPVPDRGTLYEQYF. The CDR3 coding sequence is TGTGCCAGCTCACCACCGGTCCCAGACAGGGGGACGCTCTACGAGCAGTACTTC.

The chain couples TRBV14 to TRBJ2-1, with a tentative D call TRBD2 (5 bases). The CDR3 loop spans 13 amino acids. Germline loops: CDR1 SGHDN, CDR2 FVKESK. With 2 bases removed from V and 4 bases from J, the gap between germline ends came to 6 bases. As DNA, the CDR3 is TGTGCCAGCAGCCAAAGGGAGTACAATGAGCAGTTCTTC. Translation: CASSQREYNEQFF.

The DNA for the CDR3 is TGTGCCAGCTTAGCGGGGGCGCGCTACTTCTACGAGCAGTACTTC. As protein: CASLAGARYFYEQYF. This chain links TRBV2 with TRBJ2-7, with 9 bases lining up with TRBD2. V shed 8 bases, J shed 3 bases, and the junction held 11 bases outside the gene matches. Germline-derived CDR1 and CDR2 are SNHLY and FYNNEI. The CDR3 consists of 15 residues.

A few counts support this clone. This rearrangement joins TRBV19 to TRBJ1-3; D possibly corresponds to TRBD1 (5 bases). The CDR3 contains 16 residues. The germline V gene encodes CDR1 LNHDA and CDR2 SQIVND (reference sequence). Trimming cost V 3 bases and J 0 bases, with 12 bases left between them. The CDR3 sequence: CASSMGRVISGNTIYF. CDR3 nucleotide sequence: TGTGCCAGTAGTATGGGGCGCGTAATCTCTGGAAACACCATATATTTT. Full variable domain (outside the CDR3, taken from reference TRBV19 and TRBJ1-3): DGGITQSPKYLFRKEGQNVTLSCEQNLNHDAMYWYRQDPGQGLRLIYYSQIVNDFQKGDIAEGYSVSREKKESFPLTVTSAQKNPTAFYLCASSMGRVISGNTIYFGEGSWLTVV.

V and J are TRBV30 and TRBJ1-4; tentative D call: TRBD1 (6 bases). The CDR3 covers 16 residues. Trimming removed 1 base at V and 7 bases at J, with 19 bases between. Germline values: CDR1 GTSNPN, CDR2 SVGIG (reference sequence). CDR3 protein: CAWSATDRPRGEKLFF. For the CDR3, the DNA is TGTGCCTGGAGTGCCACTGACAGGCCGAGGGGTGAAAAACTGTTTTTT.